A single sample gave rise to the 30 T cell receptor beta chains below, sequenced in a study of blood T cell repertoires in COVID-19. Sequenced by immunoSEQ multiplex PCR; TCRdb stores in-frame clones only, minus some. The table includes 210,000 or so clones, 80% to 90% detected once. The sequenced sample consisted of PBMCs or T cells enriched from blood (not recorded which). The receptor source for this set is a woman aged 30 to 39 who had been exposed to COVID-19.

The rearrangement uses TRBV6-1 and TRBJ1-4; D call uncertain. CDR1 MNHNS and CDR2 SASEGT come from the germline V gene. This CDR3 is 16 amino acids long. V lost 3 bases, J lost 3 bases, and 14 bases lay in between. In DNA, the CDR3 is TGTGCCAGCAGTGAGCGATTGTTCGTAGCTAATGAAAAACTGTTTTTT. It specifies CASSERLFVANEKLFF.

The rearrangement uses TRBV18 and TRBJ2-7; the D gene is possibly TRBD1 (8 bases). Trimming left V 0 bases short and J 0 bases short, with 27 bases between. Germline V gene data show CDR1 as KGHSH and CDR2 as LQKENI. The CDR3 sequence is 21 residues long. Here the CDR3 reads CASSPPTHKTEQGGSSYEQYF. CDR3 DNA sequence: TGTGCCAGCTCACCACCAACACACAAAACAGAACAGGGGGGGAGCTCCTACGAGCAGTACTTC. Filled out from reference TRBV18 and TRBJ2-7, the complete variable domain reads NAGVMQNPRHLVRRRGQEARLRCSPMKGHSHVYWYRQLPEEGLKFMVYLQKENIIDESGMPKERFSAEFPKEGPSILRIQQVVRGDSAAYFCASSPPTHKTEQGGSSYEQYFGPGTRLTVT.

This chain links TRBV7-9 with TRBJ1-1; unclear D gene. The CDR3 covers 12 residues. Between the trimmed V and J ends, which lost 8 bases and 10 bases, there was a span of 17 bases. CDR1 is SEHNR and CDR2 is FQNEAQ in the germline V gene (reference sequence). The CDR3: CASVPNPSVAFF. CDR3 coding DNA: TGTGCCAGCGTACCCAACCCCAGTGTAGCTTTCTTT.

This clone has just a few counts. The V and J genes are TRBV6-6 and TRBJ2-3; D ambiguous. CDR1 is MNHNY and CDR2 is SVGAGI in the germline V gene (reference sequence). The CDR3 length is 14 residues. The V gene lost 0 bases and the J gene lost 2 bases, with 6 bases spanning the gap. The CDR3: CASSYSGSTDTQYF. The CDR3 DNA is TGTGCCAGCAGTTACTCGGGCTCCACAGATACGCAGTATTTT.

The rearrangement joins TRBV15 to TRBJ1-1, with D unclear. CDR1 LNHNV and CDR2 YYDKDF come from the germline V gene (reference sequence). V lost 0 bases to trimming and J lost 1 base, with 9 bases between them. CDR3 length: 15 residues. The CDR3 DNA is TGTGCCACCAGCAGAGATTGGGCACGGAACACTGAAGCTTTCTTT. Translated, it gives CATSRDWARNTEAFF.

This sequence joins TRBV12-3 or TRBV12-4 and TRBJ1-5, with D tentatively TRBD1 (5 bases). CDR3 size: 13 residues. V lost 3 bases and J lost 11, with 14 bases in between. The CDR3 DNA follows: TGTGCCAGCAGTTTTGGGAGGGACTTTGCCCAGCATTTT. This codes for CASSFGRDFAQHF.

This clone has just a few counts. The chain joins TRBV7-3 to TRBJ2-3; D is undetermined. This CDR3 spans 15 amino acids. Germline V gene lookup returns CDR1 SGHTA and CDR2 FQGTGA. V was cut by 2 bases and J by 2 bases, with 11 bases left in between. For the CDR3, the DNA is TGTGCCAGCAGCTTAGGCGGTCTGGACACAGATACGCAGTATTTT. As protein: CASSLGGLDTDTQYF.

The V gene is TRBV9, the J gene TRBJ1-4; 9 positions agree with TRBD1. Germline V gene data show CDR1 as SGDLS and CDR2 as YYNGEE. Germline trimming cut 4 bases from V and 7 bases from J; bases unmatched to any gene: 8. The CDR3 totals 15 residues. The CDR3 sequence: CASSIRTGASEKLFF. The CDR3 DNA reads as TGTGCCAGCAGCATTCGGACAGGGGCTAGTGAAAAACTGTTTTTT.

V and J are TRBV27 and TRBJ1-5; D is unclear. Germline V CDR1 and CDR2: MNHEY, SMNVEV (reference sequence). Deletions cut 0 bases from V and 4 bases from J, with 4 bases between. There are 13 residues in the CDR3. CDR3 sequence reads: CASSLSQNQPQHF. The CDR3 DNA follows: TGTGCCAGCAGTTTATCTCAGAATCAGCCCCAGCATTTT.

The CDR3 DNA sequence: TGTGCCACCAGTGATTCGGGGGGCCCTGAAGCTTTCTTT. Translated: CATSDSGGPEAFF. The chain combines TRBV24-1 with TRBJ1-1; D possibly corresponds to TRBD1 (6 bases). V lost 2 bases to trimming and J lost 6 bases, with 9 bases between them. This CDR3 has 13 residues. Germline values: CDR1 KGHDR, CDR2 SFDVKD.

The chain links TRBV4-1 to TRBJ2-5; 8 nucleotides agree with TRBD2. This CDR3 spans 15 amino acids. CDR1 is MGHRA, CDR2 YSYEKL, per germline. J was trimmed by 5 bases and V by 2 bases; bases with no gene match: 7. CDR3 coding DNA: TGCGCCAGCAGCCAATCGAGCGGGAGATTGGAGACCCAGTACTTC. Translating gives CASSQSSGRLETQYF.

The chain links TRBV7-8 to TRBJ2-2; 10 bases line up with TRBD2. The CDR3 contains 18 residues. With 0 bases clipped from V and 1 base from J, the junction kept 5 bases outside the gene matches. Germline V gene sequence: CDR1 SGHVS, CDR2 FQNEAQ. The CDR3: CASSLAPRLAGNTGELFF. For the CDR3, the DNA is TGTGCCAGCAGCTTAGCGCCGAGACTAGCGGGGAACACCGGGGAGCTGTTTTTT. The full variable domain, completed using reference TRBV7-8 and TRBJ2-2, is GAGVSQSPRYKVAKRGQDVALRCDPISGHVSLFWYQQALGQGPEFLTYFQNEAQLDKSGLPSDRFFAERPEGSVSTLKIQRTQQEDSAVYLCASSLAPRLAGNTGELFFGEGSRLTVL.

The J gene is TRBJ2-7, the V gene TRBV7-9, with D perhaps matching TRBD1 (5 bases). Trimming pared 5 bases from V and 3 bases from J, leaving 11 bases between. The CDR3 contains 13 residues. CDR1 and CDR2 from the germline V gene are SEHNR and FQNEAQ (reference sequence). DNA of the CDR3: TGTGCCAGCAGCCTTACAGGAGTCTACGAGCAGTACTTC. Translation: CASSLTGVYEQYF.

The CDR3 sequence is CASIGGNSGNTIYF. DNA of the CDR3: TGTGCCAGCATTGGCGGGAACTCTGGAAACACCATATATTTT. The rearrangement joins TRBV2 to TRBJ1-3; D gene uncertain. Germline V lookup: CDR1 SNHLY, CDR2 FYNNEI. This CDR3 spans 14 amino acids. The V and J ends lost 7 bases and 0 bases respectively, with 10 bases between them.

V is TRBV27 and J is TRBJ2-4, with D hard to call. Trimming stripped 3 bases from V and 6 bases from J, with 15 bases between. The CDR3 is 15 residues long. Germline CDR1 and CDR2: MNHEY and SMNVEV (reference sequence). CDR3 sequence reads: CASSFSVQPVNIQYF. CDR3 bases: TGTGCCAGCAGTTTTAGTGTACAGCCAGTAAACATTCAGTACTTC.

V and J are TRBV4-2 and TRBJ1-2, with D possibly being TRBD1 (5 bases). Germline assignment: CDR1 LGHNA and CDR2 YNFKEQ. CDR3 length: 15 residues. Trimming removed 0 bases at V and 4 bases at J, with 12 bases between. This chain's CDR3 is CASSQDGGGTYGYTF. CDR3 nucleotide sequence: TGTGCCAGCAGCCAAGATGGTGGAGGGACCTATGGCTACACCTTC.

The chain is built from TRBV7-2 and TRBJ1-2, with unresolved D. The germline gives CDR1 SGHTA, CDR2 FQGNSA. Trimming removed 1 base at V and 4 bases at J, with 13 bases between. The CDR3 is 15 residues long. CDR3 sequence (DNA): TGTGCCAGCAGCTTAGAGGAGGGTAGGATCTATGGCTACACCTTC. It is translated as CASSLEEGRIYGYTF.

This chain uses TRBV4-2 with TRBJ1-5; a weak D match, TRBD1 (6 bases). V lost 0 bases and J lost 0, with 12 bases in between. Germline V gene lookup returns CDR1 LGHNA and CDR2 YNFKEQ. The CDR3 has 17 amino acids. The CDR3 region is CASSQEVQGLSNQPQHF. CDR3 nucleotide sequence: TGTGCCAGCAGCCAAGAAGTACAGGGCCTTAGCAATCAGCCCCAGCATTTT.

This chain connects TRBV30 to TRBJ1-2; D is perhaps TRBD1 (6 bases). Trimming left V 5 bases short and J 4 bases short, with 8 bases between. CDR1 is GTSNPN and CDR2 is SVGIG in the germline V gene (reference sequence). The CDR3 is made up of 11 amino acids. In DNA, the CDR3 is TGTGCCTGGGCGACAGGCTATGGCTACACCTTC. This gives the protein CAWATGYGYTF.

The rearrangement links TRBV2 to TRBJ2-4; 8 bases agree with TRBD2. This CDR3 spans 15 amino acids. Germline loops: CDR1 SNHLY, CDR2 FYNNEI. Trimming took 6 bases from V and 7 from J; bases not matched to a gene: 11. CDR3: CASRELQREINIQYF. CDR3 bases: TGTGCCAGCAGAGAACTTCAGCGGGAGATTAACATTCAGTACTTC.

By sample share, this clone is medium-sized. The V call is TRBV6-2 or TRBV6-3, the J call TRBJ2-2; 10 bases are a match to TRBD2. V dropped 6 bases and J dropped 1; count of bases not matched to a gene: 5. The CDR3 contains 16 residues. Germline V lookup: CDR1 MNHEY, CDR2 SVGEGT. The CDR3 reads CASSLAGERNTGELFF. In nucleotides, the CDR3 is TGTGCCAGCAGCCTAGCGGGAGAGCGGAACACCGGGGAGCTGTTTTTT.

This clone showed up many times. This chain uses TRBV24-1 with TRBJ2-7, with TRBD1 as a possible D gene (6 bases). Germline assignment: CDR1 KGHDR and CDR2 SFDVKD. This CDR3 contains 18 residues. V lost 8 bases and J 3 bases, leaving 28 bases between the germline ends. The CDR3 coding sequence is TGTGCCACCATGTCCCTCTCCTTCCGACAGGCCTTCTACTACGAGCAGTACTTC. This translates into CATMSLSFRQAFYYEQYF.

The chain recombines TRBV5-1 with TRBJ2-3; D ambiguous. Looked up from germline, CDR1 is SGHRS and CDR2 is YFSETQ. V was pared by 0 bases and J by 2 bases, with 10 bases between. CDR3 length equals 15 residues. The CDR3 region has the DNA TGCGCCAGCAGCTTGGCCGTGACTTCCACAGATACGCAGTATTTT. It is translated as CASSLAVTSTDTQYF.

The V gene is TRBV5-4, the J gene TRBJ2-2; TRBD2 aligns across 7 bases. Looked up from germline, CDR1 is SGHNT and CDR2 is YYREEE (reference sequence). The junction had 7 bases not matched to a gene; V was cut back by 2 bases and J by 3 bases. The length of the CDR3 is 16 residues. The CDR3, as DNA: TGTGCCAGCAGCTTTGGACTAGTTCCATACACCGGGGAGCTGTTTTTT. Translation: CASSFGLVPYTGELFF.

This sequence joins TRBV3-1 (or the pseudogene TRBV3-2) and TRBJ2-3; tentatively, D is TRBD2 (5 bases). V was trimmed by 6 bases and J by 0 bases, leaving 10 bases between them. Germline V gives CDR1 LGHDT, CDR2 YNNKEL (reference sequence). This CDR3 has 14 amino acids. CDR3 loop: CASSPTRSTDTQYF. The DNA of the CDR3 is TGTGCCAGCAGTCCTACTAGAAGCACAGATACGCAGTATTTT.

The chain has TRBV9 and TRBJ1-1; D is uncertain. CDR3 size: 13 residues. From germline, CDR1 is SGDLS and CDR2 YYNGEE. Trimming removed 2 bases at V and 2 bases at J, with 7 bases between. Here the CDR3 DNA reads TGTGCCAGCAGCGTGGGCCCCAACACTGAAGCTTTCTTT. Translated, it gives CASSVGPNTEAFF.

The genes are TRBV7-8 and TRBJ2-5; 11 bases agree with TRBD2. The CDR3 sequence is 15 residues long. Trimming at V came to 4 bases and at J to 5 bases, leaving 6 bases not matched to a gene. The germline CDR1 and CDR2 sequences are SGHVS and FQNEAQ. The CDR3: CASSSLAGGRETQYF. The DNA for the CDR3 is TGTGCCAGCAGCTCTTTAGCGGGAGGGCGGGAGACCCAGTACTTC.

The genes are TRBV2 and TRBJ2-3; D possibly corresponds to TRBD2 (5 bases). CDR1 SNHLY and CDR2 FYNNEI come from the germline V gene. There are 12 residues in the CDR3. Trimming took 8 bases from V and 5 from J, leaving 11 bases between them. CDR3 sequence: CASASSEDTQYF. CDR3 nucleotides: TGTGCCAGCGCTAGCTCGGAAGATACGCAGTATTTT.

The genes are TRBV30 and TRBJ2-7; D may be TRBD2 (7 bases). CDR3 size: 17 residues. Per germline, CDR1 GTSNPN and CDR2 SVGIG (reference sequence). V lost 2 bases to trimming and J lost 1 base, with 21 bases between them. The CDR3: CAWSPLGGLDRSYEQYF. The CDR3 DNA sequence: TGTGCCTGGAGTCCCTTGGGGGGGTTAGACAGGTCCTACGAGCAGTACTTC.

V usage is TRBV9 and J usage is TRBJ1-1; TRBD1 aligns across 7 bases. Germline CDR1 is SGDLS and CDR2 is YYNGEE. The CDR3 loop spans 14 amino acids. With 0 bases clipped from V and 5 bases from J, the junction kept 4 bases outside the gene matches. CDR3 sequence: CASSVAAGGTEAFF. For the CDR3, the DNA is TGTGCCAGCAGCGTAGCGGCAGGGGGAACTGAAGCTTTCTTT.